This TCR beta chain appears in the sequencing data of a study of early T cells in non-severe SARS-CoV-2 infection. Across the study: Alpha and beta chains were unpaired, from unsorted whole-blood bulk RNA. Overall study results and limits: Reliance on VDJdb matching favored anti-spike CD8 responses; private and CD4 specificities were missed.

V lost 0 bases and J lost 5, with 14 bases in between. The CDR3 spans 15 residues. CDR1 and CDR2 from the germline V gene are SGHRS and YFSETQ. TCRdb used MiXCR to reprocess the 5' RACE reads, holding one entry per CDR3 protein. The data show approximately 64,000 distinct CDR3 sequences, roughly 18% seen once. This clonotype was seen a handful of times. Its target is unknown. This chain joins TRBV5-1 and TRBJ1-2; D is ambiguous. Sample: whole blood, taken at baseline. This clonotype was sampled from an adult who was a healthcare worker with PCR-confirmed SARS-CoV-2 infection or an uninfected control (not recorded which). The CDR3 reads CASSLGAADQYGYTF. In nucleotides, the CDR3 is TGCGCCAGCAGCTTGGGGGCGGCAGATCAATATGGCTACACCTTC.